Following are 23 T cell receptor beta chains from one sample sequenced in a study of read filtering for tumor transcriptome and immune sequencing. Molecular barcoded adaptors covering alpha/delta and beta/gamma chains were used on about 390 ng RNA. TCRdb reanalysed the reads using MiXCR and keeps one entry per CDR3 protein. The sample includes about 37,000 distinct CDR3 sequences, roughly 15% seen only once; the top ten take about 39%. Sequencing was performed on a population of CD138-negative cells sorted from bone marrow. These receptors were taken from a donor aged 40 or older with multiple myeloma.

As concerns this clonotype: Given a much more abundant clone one base away, this may be a read error. The chain employs TRBV29-1 and TRBJ1-1, with TRBD1 matching over 7 bases. The CDR3 is 13 residues long. Germline V gives CDR1 SQVTM, CDR2 ANQGSEA. V shed 1 base, J shed 7 bases, and the junction held 6 bases outside the gene matches. In DNA, the CDR3 is TGCAGCGTTGAAGGACAGGGATACGTTGAAGCTTTCTTT. This sequence encodes CSVEGQGYVEAFF.

This clonotype has a count of ten or more. This sequence joins TRBV4-3 and TRBJ1-1; D ambiguous. The CDR3 covers 14 residues. Germline V lookup: CDR1 LGHNA, CDR2 YSLEER. Trimming pared 0 bases from V and 4 bases from J, leaving 9 bases between. In DNA, the CDR3 is TGCGCCAGCAGCCAAGATACGGGTGGCACTGAAGCTTTCTTT. Protein sequence: CASSQDTGGTEAFF.

This clonotype was observed at least ten times. V is TRBV6-1 and J is TRBJ1-1; D remains unclear. This CDR3 is built from 14 residues. V was pared by 4 bases and J by 3 bases, with 12 bases between. The germline CDR1 and CDR2 sequences are MNHNS and SASEGT. The CDR3 sequence: CASSGRSLDTEAFF. CDR3 coding DNA: TGTGCCAGCAGTGGCAGAAGTTTGGACACTGAAGCTTTCTTT.

Comments on this clonotype: Being one base from a much bigger clone, this may be a read error. This sequence joins TRBV2 and TRBJ1-5; perhaps TRBD1 as D (5 bases). The CDR3 has 13 amino acids. Germline lookup yields CDR1 SNHLY and CDR2 FYNNEI. V was clipped by 3 bases and J by 8 bases, with 11 bases between them. CDR3 in DNA: TGTGCCAGCAGTGAGGAGGAAGGGGAGCCCCAGCATTTT. Protein product: CASSEEEGEPQHF.

In its sample, this clonotype was seen many times. The CDR3 coding sequence is TGTGCCAGCAGTTTACGGGACAGGAACACTGAAGCTTTCTTT. Amino acids: CASSLRDRNTEAFF. The chain has TRBV28 and TRBJ1-1; TRBD1 matches at 7 bases. Germline CDR1 and CDR2: MDHEN and SYDVKM. The CDR3 totals 14 residues. The V and J ends lost 2 bases and 1 base, in that order; junction bases with no gene match: 1.

Many counts were recorded for this clonotype. The chain employs TRBV7-3 and TRBJ2-2; D possibly corresponds to TRBD1 (6 bases). The CDR3 is 14 residues long. The germline CDR1 and CDR2 sequences are SGHTA and FQGTGA. The V and J ends lost 11 bases and 0 bases respectively, with 13 bases between them. The CDR3 bases are TGTGCCTCAGGGACAAACGCGAACACCGGGGAGCTGTTTTTT. It codes for CASGTNANTGELFF.

A remark on this clonotype: One junction end does not reproduce the germline sequence, and a read error may be involved. The chain couples TRBV7-6 to TRBJ2-2, with TRBD2 matching over 11 bases. The CDR3 contains 15 residues. CDR1 SGHVS and CDR2 FNYEAQ come from the germline V gene. CDR3 in amino acids: CASSLAGGHTGELFF. CDR3 sequence (DNA): TGTGCCAGCAGCCTAGCGGGAGGACACACCGGGGAGCTGTTTTTT.

This clonotype appeared many times. The gene calls are TRBV4-1 and TRBJ2-7; unclear D gene. The V and J ends lost 0 bases and 1 base respectively, with 4 bases between them. Per germline, CDR1 MGHRA and CDR2 YSYEKL. The CDR3 totals 13 residues. The CDR3 sequence: CASSQEWSYEQYF. As DNA, the CDR3 is TGCGCCAGCAGCCAAGAATGGTCCTACGAGCAGTACTTC.

This clonotype was counted many times. The chain joins TRBV20-1 to TRBJ1-6; D possibly corresponds to TRBD1 (5 bases). Trimming removed 0 bases at V and 13 bases at J, with 13 bases between. The CDR3 loop spans 13 amino acids. The germline V gene encodes CDR1 DFQATT and CDR2 SNEGSKA (reference sequence). The CDR3, as DNA: TGCAGTGCTAGAGAGGGGACCGTCTCTCCCCTCCACTTT. This gives the protein CSAREGTVSPLHF.

V and J are TRBV4-1 and TRBJ2-2, with 7 bases fitting TRBD2. Germline CDR1 is MGHRA and CDR2 is YSYEKL. This CDR3 is built from 14 residues. Trimming at V came to 1 base and at J to 5 bases, leaving 1 base not matched to a gene. In nucleotides, the CDR3 is TGCGCCAGCAGCCAAGTGCGGGAGACCGGGGAGCTGTTTTTT. This translates into CASSQVRETGELFF.

The J gene is TRBJ2-1, the V gene TRBV2; D unresolved. The CDR3 totals 13 residues. Looked up from germline, CDR1 is SNHLY and CDR2 is FYNNEI. Trimming took 4 bases from V and 11 from J, leaving 15 bases between them. The DNA of the CDR3 is TGTGCCAGCAGTGGGGCTCCAGGCCCCCAGCAGTTCTTC. Translating gives CASSGAPGPQQFF.

At least ten counts were recorded for this clonotype. The chain has TRBV20-1 and TRBJ2-1, with TRBD2 matching 7 bases. CDR3 length: 13 residues. Looked up from germline, CDR1 is DFQATT and CDR2 is SNEGSKA (reference sequence). V shed 3 bases and J 6 bases; nucleotides not matched to a gene: 5. The CDR3 DNA follows: TGCAGTGCTAGTGGGAGGGCCCCCAATGAGCAGTTCTTC. It is translated as CSASGRAPNEQFF.

This clonotype was seen ten or more times. The rearrangement joins TRBV20-1 to TRBJ2-7; D possibly corresponds to TRBD1 (5 bases). Trimming left V 0 bases short and J 5 bases short, with 23 bases between. This CDR3 comprises 17 residues. The germline CDR1 and CDR2 sequences are DFQATT and SNEGSKA (reference sequence). The CDR3 region is CSARDQYRRGLTDEQYF. CDR3 bases: TGCAGTGCTAGAGATCAGTATCGAAGGGGCCTAACCGACGAGCAGTACTTC.

For this clonotype: A far larger clone differs by one base, so this is likely a read error. This rearrangement joins TRBV11-3 to TRBJ1-5; D is possibly TRBD1 (5 bases). Germline CDR1 reads SGHNT; CDR2 reads YENEEA. The CDR3 is made up of 15 amino acids. Here the CDR3 DNA reads TGTGCCAGCAGCTTATGGGGGGGTAGCAATCAGGCCCAGCATTTT. Translated, it gives CASSLWGGSNQAQHF.

This clonotype was seen repeatedly, ten times or more. CDR3 in amino acids: CASSLGQGGREPQFF. As DNA, the CDR3 is TGTGCCAGCAGCTTAGGACAGGGGGGGAGAGAACCGCAGTTCTTC. The rearrangement joins TRBV11-2 to TRBJ2-1; 9 positions match TRBD1. Losses at the gene ends were 1 base for V and 12 bases for J; bases not matched to a gene: 10. This CDR3 contains 15 residues. Germline V gene sequence: CDR1 SGHAT, CDR2 FQNNGV. The whole variable domain, remainder taken from reference TRBV11-2 and TRBJ2-1, is EAGVAQSPRYKIIEKRQSVAFWCNPISGHATLYWYQQILGQGPKLLIQFQNNGVVDDSQLPKDRFSAERLKGVDSTLKIQPAKLEDSAVYLCASSLGQGGREPQFFGPGTRLTVL.

V usage is TRBV20-1 and J usage is TRBJ2-1, with 12 bases identical to TRBD2. This CDR3 comprises 14 residues. V lost 5 bases and J lost 7; bases outside the gene matches: 6. Germline CDR1 and CDR2: DFQATT and SNEGSKA (reference sequence). CDR3 residues: CSAPLAGGRNEQFF. The CDR3 DNA follows: TGCAGTGCTCCGCTAGCGGGAGGGCGGAATGAGCAGTTCTTC.

This clonotype came up many times. This chain links TRBV10-2 with TRBJ2-7, with 9 nucleotides matching TRBD2. The V gene end was trimmed by 2 bases and the J gene end by 3 bases; junction bases not matched to a gene: 2. The germline V gene encodes CDR1 WSHSY and CDR2 SAAADI. This CDR3 region has 14 residues. CDR3 sequence: CASSEPAGGYEQYF. CDR3 bases: TGCGCCAGCAGTGAGCCAGCGGGAGGCTACGAGCAGTACTTC.

This clonotype was seen at least ten times. V and J are TRBV7-2 and TRBJ2-5; 7 bases match TRBD2. Per germline, CDR1 SGHTA and CDR2 FQGNSA. V trimming: 6 bases; J trimming: 4 bases; junction bases outside the gene matches: 2. The CDR3 contains 12 residues. CDR3 coding DNA: TGTGCCAGCAGGAGCGGGACAGAGACCCAGTACTTC. As protein: CASRSGTETQYF. Filled out from reference TRBV7-2 and TRBJ2-5, the complete variable domain reads GAGVSQSPSNKVTEKGKDVELRCDPISGHTALYWYRQSLGQGLEFLIYFQGNSAPDKSGLPSDRFSAERTGGSVSTLTIQRTQQEDSAVYLCASRSGTETQYFGPGTRLLVL.

This clonotype has a count of ten or more. The J gene is TRBJ2-3, the V gene TRBV5-1; 9 bases are a match to TRBD2. The trim removed 4 bases at V and 6 bases at J, leaving 12 bases unmatched. Germline assignment: CDR1 SGHRS and CDR2 YFSETQ. CDR3 size: 16 residues. Here the CDR3 reads CASSSGRLAASDTQYF. The DNA of the CDR3 is TGCGCCAGCAGCAGTGGGAGACTAGCGGCATCGGATACGCAGTATTTT.

This clonotype was counted ten times or more. This rearrangement joins TRBV20-1 to TRBJ2-3; possible D gene TRBD2, 5 bases. The CDR3 runs to 13 residues. Looked up from germline, CDR1 is DFQATT and CDR2 is SNEGSKA (reference sequence). Trimming took off 3 bases at V and 5 bases at J, with 12 bases between the two ends. This CDR3 reads CSASTGIQDTQYF. For the CDR3, the DNA is TGCAGTGCTAGTACGGGGATTCAAGATACGCAGTATTTT.

This clonotype occurred many times. The J gene is TRBJ1-1, the V gene TRBV5-1; D possibly corresponds to TRBD1 (5 bases). The CDR3 totals 15 residues. V was pared by 2 bases and J by 6 bases, with 17 bases between. CDR1 is SGHRS, CDR2 YFSETQ, per germline. CDR3 coding DNA: TGCGCCAGCAGCTTTTTTCCGAAGGGGCCCGCTGAAGCTTTCTTT. Translated: CASSFFPKGPAEAFF.

This clonotype appeared many times. The chain carries TRBV7-2 and TRBJ2-3, with 9 bases aligning to TRBD2. Germline assignment: CDR1 SGHTA and CDR2 FQGNSA. This CDR3 region has 17 residues. Losses at the gene ends were 5 bases for V and 1 base for J; bases not matched to a gene: 10. CDR3 DNA sequence: TGTGCCAGCAGCCTGGGGGGTGCGGGAGGGGGCACAGATACGCAGTATTTT. It translates to CASSLGGAGGGTDTQYF.

The table lists this clonotype with many counts. The gene calls are TRBV4-2 and TRBJ1-4; possible D gene TRBD1, 6 bases. V lost 1 base and J 5 bases, leaving 11 bases between the germline ends. The CDR3 runs 15 residues. Germline-derived CDR1 and CDR2 are LGHNA and YNFKEQ. In nucleotides, the CDR3 is TGTGCCAGCAGCCAAGCGACAGGCCTGAATGAAAAACTGTTTTTT. This codes for CASSQATGLNEKLFF.